The rows below give T cell receptor beta chains drawn from one sample of a study of T cell responses to AZD1222 COVID-19 vaccine. The method was immunoSEQ multiplex PCR; TCRdb's version includes in-frame clones alone and lacks a portion of them. This table holds fewer than 300,000 clones, roughly 93% found once. This specimen was peripheral blood, taken on day 0 of AZD1222 vaccination. The receptors derive from an adult in good health. Each CDR3 is given with its conserved first and last residue. Each record gives: D gene, clone size, J gene, V gene, CDR3 DNA, CDR3 protein. A D gene is named only where the DNA matches it firmly. Rows give clone size only sometimes, using once, few, many, or a class for an expanded clone.

- - TRBJ1-1 TRBV28 TGTGCCATCCACTCTCGGGGGGGGAGGGCGGCTTTCTTT CAIHSRGGRAAFF
- - TRBJ1-5 TRBV28 TGTGCCAGCAGTTTAGCCCTGGGAAGCAATCAGCCCCAGCATTTT CASSLALGSNQPQHF
- - TRBJ2-7 TRBV28 TGTGCCAGCAGCCTTAGACTAGGTCTCTCCTACGAGCAGTACTTC CASSLRLGLSYEQYF
- - TRBJ2-7 TRBV2 TGTGCCAGCAGTTCGAGCTACGAGCAGTACTTC CASSSSYEQYF
TRBD1 - TRBJ2-7 TRBV27 TGTGCCAGCAGTTTATCCGGGGACAGCCACGAGCAGTACTTC CASSLSGDSHEQYF
TRBD2 - TRBJ2-1 TRBV5-4 TGTGCCAGCAGCTCGCTCCTAGCGGTAGACAATGAGCAGTTCTTC CASSSLLAVDNEQFF
TRBD1 once TRBJ2-7 TRBV5-5 TGTGCCAGCAGCTTGGGACAGGGGGCCCACGAGCAGTACTTC CASSLGQGAHEQYF
- - TRBJ1-2 TRBV7-6 TGTGCCAGCAGCCAGGGGGGCTACACCTTC CASSQGGYTF
- - TRBJ1-5 TRBV28 TGTGCCAGCAGTTTTCTGGTCGGGCGGCAGCCCCAGCATTTT CASSFLVGRQPQHF
- - TRBJ2-2 TRBV9 TGTGCCAGCAGCGTCGGGACGGCGAACACCGGGGAGCTGTTTTTT CASSVGTANTGELFF
- - TRBJ1-5 TRBV19 TGTGCCAGTAGCTCGAGAGGCAATCAGCCCCAGCATTTT CASSSRGNQPQHF
- - TRBJ2-7 TRBV5-1 TGCGCCAGCAGCCCCGGAATTGTGGGGGGACTGGGTGAGCAGTACTTC CASSPGIVGGLGEQYF
- once TRBJ2-3 TRBV9 TGTGCCAGCAGCGCCTCACCCGACTATTTAAATACGCAGTATTTT CASSASPDYLNTQYF
TRBD2 - TRBJ2-7 TRBV4-2 TGTGCCAGCAGCCAACTTGGACTAGCGGGAGCGCCACCCTACGAGCAGTACTTC CASSQLGLAGAPPYEQYF
- - TRBJ2-7 TRBV29-1 TGCAGCGTCGGACTTACAGGACCCTACGAGCAGTACTTC CSVGLTGPYEQYF
- - TRBJ2-1 TRBV25-1 TGTGCCAGCAGTGACCCCCGCAACGGGGACAATGAGCAGTTCTTC CASSDPRNGDNEQFF
TRBD2 - TRBJ2-7 TRBV9 TGTGCCAGCAGCGGTAGCGGGAGCTCCTACGAGCAGTACTTC CASSGSGSSYEQYF
- - TRBJ1-2 TRBV10-3 TGTGCCATCAGTGAGTCCCGGGGTTCCTATGGCTACACCTTC CAISESRGSYGYTF
TRBD2 - TRBJ2-3 TRBV14 TGTGCCAGCAGCCAAACCGGGGGGGGTCTCACAGATACGCAGTATTTT CASSQTGGGLTDTQYF
- - TRBJ1-1 TRBV7-3 TGTGCCAGCAGCCTACAGGAGAACACTGAAGCTTTCTTT CASSLQENTEAFF
- - TRBJ1-3 TRBV7-8 TGTGCCAGCAGCTTACCCCAAGCTGGAAACACCATATATTTT CASSLPQAGNTIYF
TRBD1 - TRBJ1-2 TRBV29-1 TGCATTACCGGAGGGGGCCCGGGCGGCTACACCTTC CITGGGPGGYTF
- - TRBJ2-7 TRBV6-2/TRBV6-3 TGTGCCAGCAGTTATACAGGATGGGTGGAGTACTTC CASSYTGWVEYF
- - TRBJ1-2 TRBV5-1 TGCGCCAGCAGCTTAAACTGGCGAGCGGTCGGGGGCTACACCTTC CASSLNWRAVGGYTF
- once TRBJ1-5 TRBV10-3 TGTGCCATCCCAAAGGAGGGTCGGGGCAATCAGCCCCAGCATTTT CAIPKEGRGNQPQHF
TRBD1 - TRBJ1-2 TRBV2 TGTGCCAGCAGTGAAGAGGCAGGGGGCGCTTATCCACATGGCTACACCTTC CASSEEAGGAYPHGYTF
TRBD1 - TRBJ2-7 TRBV23-1 TGCGCCAGCAGTCAATCGACAGGGAAGAGCTCCTACGAGCAGTACTTC CASSQSTGKSSYEQYF
- - TRBJ1-5 TRBV2 TGTGCCAGCAGTCCCCTTAGTAGCAATCAGCCCCAGCATTTT CASSPLSSNQPQHF
- - TRBJ1-2 TRBV19 TGTGCCAGTACCCTCTCCGGAGGCCGCAACTATGGCTACACCTTC CASTLSGGRNYGYTF
TRBD1 - TRBJ2-1 TRBV28 TGTGCCAGCAGTTTGTCGGGACAGGGTTACAATGAGCAGTTCTTC CASSLSGQGYNEQFF
- - TRBJ2-1 TRBV7-2 TGTGCCAGCAGCTTAGCGGGAGCGATCTACAATGAGCAGTTCTTC CASSLAGAIYNEQFF
- - TRBJ1-5 TRBV30 TGTGCCTGGAGTCGGGATCACAATCAGCCCCAGCATTTT CAWSRDHNQPQHF
TRBD2 - TRBJ2-1 TRBV5-1 TGCGCCAGCAGCCCCGGACTAGCGGGGGGGCGCGATGAGCAGTTCTTC CASSPGLAGGRDEQFF
- - TRBJ1-6 TRBV2 TGTGCCAGCAGTGAACTGAGCTCCTATAATTCACCCCTCCACTTT CASSELSSYNSPLHF
- - TRBJ2-7 TRBV20-1 TGCAGTGCTGTAGATTACGAGCAGTACTTC CSAVDYEQYF
TRBD2 - TRBJ2-5 TRBV4-1 TGCGCCAGCAGCCAAGAGGGAGGGTTCCGCCATGAGACCCAGTACTTC CASSQEGGFRHETQYF
TRBD1 - TRBJ2-7 TRBV10-2 TGCGCCAGCAGTGAGGGTGGAGTGGGGACAGGCAACTACGAGCAGTACTTC CASSEGGVGTGNYEQYF
- - TRBJ1-3 TRBV15 TGTGCCACCAGCCCGACGTCCCCTGGCAGCCTCAACACCATATATTTT CATSPTSPGSLNTIYF
- once TRBJ2-4 TRBV10-3 TGTGCCATCAGTGAGTCGGTGGGGGCCAAAAACATTCAGTACTTC CAISESVGAKNIQYF
- - TRBJ1-3 TRBV7-9 TGTGCCAGCAGCCTTTCCGATGGAAACACCATATATTTT CASSLSDGNTIYF
TRBD1 once TRBJ2-2 TRBV9 TGTGCCAGCAGCCAAACAGGGGGCGGGAGCGGCGGGGAGCTGTTTTTT CASSQTGGGSGGELFF
TRBD1 - TRBJ1-1 TRBV3-1/TRBV3-2 TGTGCCAGCAGCCAAGGCAGAAAGGACAGGCACATGAACACTGAAGCTTTCTTT CASSQGRKDRHMNTEAFF
- - TRBJ2-3 TRBV24-1 TGTGCCACCAGTGCTGGGGGCAGGGCAGATACGCAGTATTTT CATSAGGRADTQYF
- - TRBJ2-1 TRBV3-1/TRBV3-2 TGTGCCAGCAGAGGCCCCTCGGGACGAATTGGAAATGAGCAGTTCTTC CASRGPSGRIGNEQFF
- - TRBJ2-3 TRBV28 TGTGCCAGCCGGGAGCAGGCTGTAACAGATACGCAGTATTTT CASREQAVTDTQYF
TRBD2 - TRBJ2-7 TRBV5-1 TGCGCCAGCAGCTCCCGTGAGAGCGGGGGCCACTACGAGCAGTACTTC CASSSRESGGHYEQYF
TRBD1 - TRBJ1-4 TRBV4-2 TGTGCCAGCAGCCGTGGACAGGGCCAGGGGGAAAAACTGTTTTTT CASSRGQGQGEKLFF
TRBD1 - TRBJ1-4 TRBV2 TGTGCCAGCACCCAGGGGGGACAGCCTAATGAAAAACTGTTTTTT CASTQGGQPNEKLFF
- - TRBJ1-1 TRBV19 TGTGCCAGTTTTAAATTGGGGAGAGGAACTGAAGCTTTCTTT CASFKLGRGTEAFF
- - TRBJ1-2 TRBV6-1 TGTGCCAGCAGTGAAAAGTGGGCAGGGAGAGGCTACACCTTC CASSEKWAGRGYTF